This T cell receptor beta chain was captured by sequencing in a study of patients and donors after allogeneic stem cell transplantation (TCRdb year 2020). The library was built by means of RT-PCR. The instrument was a NextSeq 550. Using fastp at Q25 and MiXCR, TCRdb reprocessed the public reads and kept productive beta chains. Each CDR3 protein gets just one entry, which takes the most common genes and DNA from the rows behind it. The sample yields about a million distinct CDR3 sequences; about a sixth were counted once. The ten largest clones add up to 5% to 6.5% of the sample. In the germline V gene, CDR1 corresponds to MGHRA and CDR2 to YSYEKL. The CDR3 runs 16 amino acids, cysteine and phenylalanine included. The DNA shown is the 48-base CDR3, in frame from base 1. A note on this clonotype: Its cognate antigen has yet to be identified. The junction and the germline gene differ at one end; a read error may be behind it.

The chain is assembled from TRBV4-1 and TRBJ2-3; 10 bases in between match TRBD2. The receptor's source is a human donor who was either an allogeneic HSCT recipient or a stem cell or donor lymphocyte infusion donor (not recorded which). It is not recorded whose cells these are; they may come from a transplant donor. The specimen sequenced was blood, either unsorted or a sorted T cell fraction (not recorded which). For the CDR3, the sequence is CASSRRLAGSTDTRYF. The DNA reads TGCGCCAGCAGCCGTCGACTAGCGGGTAGCACAGATACGCGGTATTTT.